This T cell receptor (beta chain) was documented in a study of shared T cell receptors in the human thymus. Germline lookup yields CDR1 LGHNA and CDR2 YSLEER. V was pared by 1 base and J by 3 bases, with 20 bases between. This CDR3 contains 18 residues. Sequencing used immunoSEQ multiplex PCR; TCRdb keeps in-frame clones, though not all of them. The sample shows 550,000 to 800,000 clones, 70% to 90% of them seen only once. These data also featured in a second study, about human thymus T cells. That publication notes: Thymic tissue was derived from resections collected during corrective heart surgery.

The sequencing sample was made of thymocytes. This receptor was obtained from a girl under two years old with a congenital heart defect. V gene TRBV4-3 combines with J gene TRBJ2-3; a possible D gene is TRBD2 (7 bases). The CDR3 is CASSQAVGEGGQTDTQYF. The CDR3 DNA reads as TGCGCCAGCAGCCAAGCCGTGGGAGAGGGGGGGCAGACAGATACGCAGTATTTT.